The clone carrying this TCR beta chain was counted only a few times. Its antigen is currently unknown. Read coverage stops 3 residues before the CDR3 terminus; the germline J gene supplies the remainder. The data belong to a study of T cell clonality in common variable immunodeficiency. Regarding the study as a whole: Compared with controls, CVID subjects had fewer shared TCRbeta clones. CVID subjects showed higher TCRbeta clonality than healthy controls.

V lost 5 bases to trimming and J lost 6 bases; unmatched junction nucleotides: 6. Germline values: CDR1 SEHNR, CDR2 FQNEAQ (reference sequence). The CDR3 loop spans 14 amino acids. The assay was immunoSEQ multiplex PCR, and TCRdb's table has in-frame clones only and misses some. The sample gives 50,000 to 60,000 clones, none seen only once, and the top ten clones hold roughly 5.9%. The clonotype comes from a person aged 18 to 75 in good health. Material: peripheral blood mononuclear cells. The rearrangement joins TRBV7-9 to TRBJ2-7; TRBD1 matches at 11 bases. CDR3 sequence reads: CASSRGDRGAEQYF. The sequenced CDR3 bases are TGTGCCAGCAGCCGTGGGGACAGGGGGGCCGAG. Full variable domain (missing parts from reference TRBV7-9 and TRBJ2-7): DTGVSQNPRHKITKRGQNVTFRCDPISEHNRLYWYRQTLGQGPEFLTYFQNEAQLEKSRLLSDRFSAERPKGSFSTLEIQRTEQGDSAMYLCASSRGDRGAEQYFGPGTRLTVT.